This T cell receptor (beta chain) stems from a study of blood T cell repertoires in COVID-19. Study details: There were acute and convalescent COVID-19 samples, and they came from the United States, Italy and Spain. T cells, B-cell-depleted T cells, or PBMCs supplied cDNA or gDNA.

Here immunoSEQ multiplex PCR was the method, and the copy in TCRdb shows in-frame clones only, minus some. The table shows fewer than 15,000 clones, with approximately 81% occurring only once. The CDR3 has 14 amino acids. Germline trimming cut 6 bases from V and 4 bases from J; bases unmatched to any gene: 4. CDR1 is SNHLY, CDR2 FYNNEI, per germline. This chain connects TRBV2 to TRBJ2-1; 9 bases line up with TRBD1. This receptor was obtained from a human donor in a cohort sampled during active COVID-19. Sample: peripheral blood. The CDR3 nucleotides read TGTGCCAGCAGGGTGACAGGGGGGTACAATGAGCAGTTCTTC. As protein: CASRVTGGYNEQFF.